The rows below give T cell receptor beta chains drawn from one sample of a study of patients and donors after allogeneic stem cell transplantation. TCRdb recomputed calls from the RT-PCR reads with MiXCR, one row per CDR3 protein. Among more than 850,000 distinct CDR3 sequences, more than 15% were seen once, and the ten largest hold under 6.5%. What was sequenced was blood, either unsorted or a sorted T cell fraction (not recorded which). These receptors were taken from a human donor who was either an allogeneic HSCT recipient or a stem cell or donor lymphocyte infusion donor (not recorded which). It is not recorded whose cells these are; they may come from a transplant donor. CDR3s include the opening cysteine and the closing phenylalanine or tryptophan. The D gene is left open where the match is weak. The size field is filled for only some rows; it gives once, few, many or a size class.

V gene	D gene	J gene	clone size	CDR3 protein	CDR3 DNA
TRBV2	-	TRBJ1-2	-	CASNEGWLRVTYGYTF	TGTGCCAGCAACGAAGGATGGCTCAGGGTTACCTATGGCTACACCTTC
TRBV9	-	TRBJ2-5	-	CASSVDEGRETQYF	TGTGCCAGCAGCGTAGACGAGGGACGAGAGACCCAGTACTTC
TRBV4-3	TRBD2	TRBJ2-3	few	CASSIGLAGTDTQYF	TGCGCCAGCAGCATCGGACTAGCCGGGACAGATACGCAGTATTTT
TRBV7-9	-	TRBJ2-1	once	CASSPPPGREQFF	TGTGCCAGCAGCCCACCCCCGGGCCGGGAGCAGTTCTTC
TRBV24-1	TRBD2	TRBJ2-3	few	CATSDFPSGGTDTQYF	TGTGCCACCAGTGATTTCCCTAGCGGGGGGACAGATACGCAGTATTTT
TRBV2	TRBD1	TRBJ1-2	few	CASSSGTDRGRGGYTF	TGTGCCAGCAGTTCTGGGACCGACAGGGGCCGAGGCGGCTACACCTTC
TRBV5-5	-	TRBJ1-6	many	CASSLGVAPGANSPLHF	TGTGCCAGCAGCTTGGGAGTCGCACCTGGCGCTAATTCACCCCTCCACTTT
TRBV29-1	-	TRBJ2-2	many	CSIQPGGAVTGELFF	TGCAGCATCCAACCGGGGGGCGCGGTCACCGGGGAGCTGTTTTTT
TRBV6-5	TRBD2	TRBJ2-1	few	CASSYARLAGVYEQFF	TGTGCCAGCAGTTACGCCCGACTAGCGGGAGTTTACGAGCAGTTCTTC
TRBV5-6	-	TRBJ1-2	few	CASSLTGLGYTF	TGTGCCAGCAGCTTAACAGGGCTTGGCTACACCTTC
TRBV5-1	TRBD1	TRBJ2-3	few	CASSLYRDSSSTDTQYF	TGCGCCAGCAGCTTGTACCGGGACAGTTCTAGCACAGATACGCAGTATTTT
TRBV7-9	-	TRBJ2-1	few	CASSAPGRGLSGEQFF	TGTGCCAGCAGCGCCCCGGGGCGAGGTCTATCTGGTGAGCAGTTCTTC
TRBV3-1	-	TRBJ1-2	few	CASSQRTTGGYTF	TGTGCCAGCAGCCAAAGAACGACGGGTGGCTACACCTTC
TRBV12-3/TRBV12-4	-	TRBJ1-6	-	CASSFNGWESPLHF	TGTGCCAGCAGTTTTAACGGGTGGGAATCACCCCTCCACTTT
TRBV18	-	TRBJ2-5	few	CASSPPGWDKEGETQYF	TGTGCCAGCTCACCACCGGGCTGGGACAAGGAAGGGGAGACCCAGTACTTC
TRBV6-5	-	TRBJ1-1	few	CASSSPIKGVNTEAFF	TGTGCCAGCAGTTCGCCCATAAAGGGGGTGAACACTGAAGCTTTCTTT
TRBV5-1	-	TRBJ2-3	few	CASSSGGDLHF	TGCGCCAGCAGCTCCGGAGGGGACCTTCATTTT
TRBV12-3/TRBV12-4	-	TRBJ2-1	few	CAIPIGSGTVNEQFF	TGTGCCATCCCCATTGGGTCGGGTACTGTAAATGAGCAGTTCTTC
TRBV5-1	TRBD1	TRBJ2-3	few	CASSYPNQGGTDTQYF	TGCGCCAGCAGCTACCCAAACCAGGGGGGCACAGATACGCAGTATTTT
TRBV5-6	-	TRBJ1-1	few	CASSPAPITEAFF	TGTGCCAGCAGCCCTGCCCCCATCACTGAAGCTTTCTTT
TRBV20-1	-	TRBJ2-1	few	CSASEVDEQFF	TGCAGTGCCTCAGAAGTAGATGAGCAGTTCTTC
TRBV27	TRBD2	TRBJ2-2	-	CASSPPPGTSGIQAVGELFF	TGTGCCAGCAGTCCACCCCCCGGGACTAGCGGGATACAGGCGGTCGGGGAGCTGTTTTTT
TRBV12-3/TRBV12-4	-	TRBJ1-6	-	CASSSDRSSPLHF	TGTGCCAGCAGTTCTGACAGGAGTTCACCCCTCCACTTT
TRBV24-1	-	TRBJ1-2	-	CATSASGEGKFRGYTF	TGTGCCACCAGTGCATCAGGGGAAGGGAAGTTTCGTGGCTACACCTTC
TRBV15	-	TRBJ1-1	few	CATSRQRTEAFF	TGTGCCACCAGCAGACAGAGGACTGAAGCTTTCTTT
TRBV20-1	-	TRBJ2-5	-	CSARDDGQETQYF	TGCAGTGCTAGAGATGACGGACAAGAGACCCAGTACTTC
TRBV6-1	TRBD1	TRBJ1-1	few	CASRKTGGSNTEAFF	TGTGCCAGCAGAAAGACAGGGGGCTCTAACACTGAAGCTTTCTTT
TRBV11-1	TRBD2	TRBJ2-3	-	CASSLARGDWMRQGGVTDTQYF	TGTGCCAGCAGCTTAGCGCGGGGGGATTGGATGCGCCAGGGCGGAGTCACAGATACGCAGTATTTT
TRBV5-1	-	TRBJ2-7	-	CASSPHRAAVYEQYF	TGCGCCAGCAGCCCTCATAGGGCGGCGGTCTACGAGCAGTACTTC
TRBV20-1	TRBD1	TRBJ2-3	-	CSAQPRDRGPDTQYF	TGCAGTGCTCAACCCCGGGACAGGGGGCCAGATACGCAGTATTTT
TRBV5-4	TRBD2	TRBJ2-1	few	CASSPKSLAGHEQFF	TGTGCCAGCAGCCCGAAGTCACTAGCGGGTCATGAGCAGTTCTTC
TRBV20-1	TRBD1	TRBJ1-6	-	CSARDDLRTGDSLNSPLHF	TGCAGTGCTAGAGACGACCTGCGGACAGGGGATTCTCTTAATTCACCCCTCCACTTT
TRBV7-9	-	TRBJ1-1	few	CASSQRWVNTEAFF	TGTGCCAGCAGCCAGAGGTGGGTGAACACTGAAGCTTTCTTT
TRBV7-9	TRBD1	TRBJ1-2	-	CASSPGTGRTYGYTF	TGTGCCAGCAGCCCCGGGACAGGGAGGACTTATGGCTACACCTTC
TRBV4-3	-	TRBJ1-2	few	CASSQHQGRTSFGYTF	TGCGCCAGCAGCCAACATCAGGGCAGAACCAGTTTTGGCTACACCTTC
TRBV27	-	TRBJ2-6	many	CASSAGANVLTF	TGTGCCAGCAGTGCCGGGGCCAACGTCCTGACTTTC
TRBV19	-	TRBJ1-5	few	CASTSGNLASQPQHF	TGTGCCAGCACCAGCGGGAATCTAGCAAGTCAGCCCCAGCATTTT
TRBV29-1	-	TRBJ1-1	few	CSVDTVRQNTEAFF	TGCAGCGTTGATACAGTCCGACAGAACACTGAAGCTTTCTTT
TRBV4-1	-	TRBJ1-2	-	CASSLDLGGSYGYTF	TGCGCCAGCAGCCTTGACTTGGGGGGGTCCTATGGCTACACCTTC
TRBV9	TRBD2	TRBJ2-3	-	CASSVGLAGSNTQYF	TGTGCCAGCAGCGTAGGGCTAGCGGGGAGTAATACGCAGTATTTT